The next 2 T cell receptor beta chains were all read from a single sample in a study of T cells in women clearing cervical HPV infection. Assay: immunoSEQ multiplex PCR; the TCRdb copy retains only in-frame clones and omits some. This sample's clone table lists tens of thousands of clones. Sequenced: blood buffy coat. Receptors originate from a woman between 18 and 69 years old with a cervical HPV16 infection that either progressed to CIN3+ or cleared (not recorded which).

As for this clone: The observed sequence ends 3 residues before the CDR3 terminus, with the missing tail filled in from the germline J gene. The chain uses TRBV7-6 and TRBJ2-2; 7 nucleotides match TRBD2. CDR1 is SGHVS and CDR2 is FNYEAQ in the germline V gene. V was pared by 4 bases and J by 0 bases, with 8 bases of the junction left unmatched. This CDR3 is built from 17 residues. The chain's CDR3 is CASSYSGQSSNTGELFF. The CDR3 bases that were read are TGTGCCAGCAGCTATAGCGGGCAGTCCTCGAACACCGGGGAG.

In regard to this clone: The CDR3 goes on 3 residues after the read ends, and that part is filled in from the germline J gene. Additional DNA sequences in this sample encode the identical CDR3. This rearrangement joins TRBV7-2 to TRBJ2-1, with D uncertain. Germline CDR1 SGHTA, CDR2 FQGNSA. V was pared by 5 bases and J by 8 bases, with 16 bases between. This CDR3 has 14 residues. CDR3 bases read: TGTGCCAGCAGCCCCCCTGGGCGCTGGGATGAG. Translation gives CASSPPGRWDE. The whole CDR3 sequence is CASSPPGRWDEQFF.